This TCR beta chain comes out of a study of T cells in Graves' hyperthyroidism and ophthalmopathy. Fresh 10 ml peripheral blood yielded PBMCs. Study findings and constraints: Separation of ophthalmopathy from stable hyperthyroidism was achieved by a 13 V-J model.

The CDR3 is 13 residues long. The germline V and J ends were trimmed by 3 bases and 6 bases, with 6 bases remaining between them. CDR1 is MNHEY, CDR2 SVGAGI, per germline. This clonotype turned up a few times. Antigen: not known. Regions amplified from RNA transcripts were the TCR beta CDR3 regions. When the TCR CDR3 underwent first-round RT-PCR, the HTBI primer set was used. Each CDR3 protein is one row after TCRdb ran MiXCR on the multiplex PCR reads. The sample has roughly 800,000 distinct CDR3 sequences, over 35% seen once; the top ten hold 8% to 9%. This receptor was taken from a man younger than 35 with Graves' hyperthyroidism. Sequencing was performed on blood. The V call is TRBV6-5, the J call TRBJ1-6; D not certain. The DNA for the CDR3 is TGTGCCAGCAGTTATTTTCGTAATTCACCCCTCCACTTT. This codes for CASSYFRNSPLHF.